This T cell receptor beta chain was sequenced in a study of T cell responses to AZD1222 COVID-19 vaccine. Study-wide results and limits: The study identified only a handful of AZD1222 recipients as seropositive at baseline.

The method was immunoSEQ multiplex PCR; TCRdb's version includes in-frame clones alone and lacks a portion of them. The sample lists 83,000 or so clones; about 82% were seen once. The CDR3 loop spans 18 amino acids. Germline V gene data show CDR1 as KGHSY and CDR2 as FQNENV. With V trimmed by 2 bases and J by 5 bases, 16 bases remained unmatched. This clone has only a few counts. Its specificity is unknown. This receptor was identified in an adult in good health. The V call is TRBV16, the J call TRBJ1-1; TRBD1 matches at 8 bases. Sequences were derived from peripheral blood, sampled on day 0 of AZD1222 vaccination. CDR3 DNA sequence: TGTGCCAGCAGCCAAGGGGGGACAGGCCATTTCACAGGGACTGAAGCTTTCTTT. Translation gives CASSQGGTGHFTGTEAFF.